The T cell receptor (beta chain) described here comes from a study of blood T cells in healthy people across ages. Germline V CDR1 and CDR2: MGHRA, YSYEKL. This CDR3 region has 15 residues. V shed 4 bases and J shed 2 bases, with 13 bases lying between them. This clonotype showed up many times. Sample-barcoded 5' priming and a J-beta primer mix drove a second PCR of roughly 7 to 11 cycles. From the 5' RACE reads, TCRdb called clonotypes with MiXCR, one entry per CDR3 protein. This sample yields about 650,000 distinct CDR3 sequences, of which roughly 32% are seen a single time; 15% belongs to the top ten.

The sequencing input was blood. The TCR originated in a woman older than 75 in good health. The V and J genes are TRBV4-1 and TRBJ2-3; a possible D gene is TRBD2 (7 bases). The CDR3 nucleotides are TGCGCCAGCAGCCCCGGGGGGCCGCTCACAGATACGCAGTATTTT. This sequence encodes CASSPGGPLTDTQYF.